This T cell receptor beta chain stems from a study of monozygotic twins with inflammatory bowel disease. Molecular identifiers with 6-nucleotide sample barcodes were added during cDNA synthesis via template switching. Reanalyzing the 5' RACE reads, TCRdb keeps one entry per CDR3 protein, without DNA. In all, the sample yields a few hundred thousand distinct CDR3 sequences. Germline values: CDR1 SGHVS, CDR2 FNYEAQ. This CDR3 region has 16 residues. The specimen sequenced was blood. This TCR derives from a human donor with ulcerative colitis or Crohn's disease, or a healthy co-twin of an affected twin (not recorded which). V is TRBV7-6 and J is TRBJ2-5; TCRdb reports TRBD1, a call that lacks DNA to check it against. The CDR3 region is CASSLGTGQNQETQYF. The full variable domain, with the rest looked up from reference TRBV7-6 and TRBJ2-5, is GAGVSQSPRYKVTKRGQDVALRCDPISGHVSLYWYRQALGQGPEFLTYFNYEAQQDKSGLPNDRFSAERPEGSISTLTIQRTEQRDSAMYRCASSLGTGQNQETQYFGPGTRLLVL.